One and the same sample provided the 20 T cell receptor beta chains below, sequenced in a study of shared clonotypes between healthy human individuals. Sequencing was performed with immunoSEQ multiplex PCR; in TCRdb, only in-frame clones are kept and a portion is missing. The sample carries about 1.5 million clones, 95% to 99% recorded once. The specimen sequenced was naive CD4+ T cells sorted from blood. Stated subset: CD45RA+ positively selected. Receptors originate from a man younger than 40 in good health.

V and J are TRBV27 and TRBJ1-4; maybe TRBD1 (5 bases). V was cut by 5 bases and J by 4 bases, with 23 bases left in between. CDR3 size: 18 residues. CDR1 is MNHEY and CDR2 is SMNVEV in the germline V gene (reference sequence). CDR3 DNA sequence: TGTGCCAGCAGTCAATTTGGGGCTCTCGGAAGTAGTAATGAAAAACTGTTTTTT. Protein: CASSQFGALGSSNEKLFF.

The V gene is TRBV9, the J gene TRBJ2-5; unclear D gene. Germline CDR1 reads SGDLS; CDR2 reads YYNGEE. The CDR3 is 13 amino acids. V was pared by 4 bases and J by 3 bases, with 10 bases between. The chain's CDR3 is CASSPRSEETQYF. As DNA, the CDR3 is TGTGCCAGCAGCCCCCGGTCAGAAGAGACCCAGTACTTC.

V gene TRBV29-1 combines with J gene TRBJ2-4; D possibly uses TRBD1 or TRBD2 (5 bases each). Trimming removed 4 bases at V and 7 bases at J, with 11 bases between. Germline values: CDR1 SQVTM, CDR2 ANQGSEA. The CDR3 length is 12 residues. The CDR3 DNA reads as TGCAGCGTTGTTTTCGGGGCGAACATTCAGTACTTC. Its protein is CSVVFGANIQYF.

This clone was observed a single time. The gene calls are TRBV18 and TRBJ2-3; D gene uncertain. Trimming took 2 bases from V and 0 from J, leaving 12 bases between them. The CDR3 spans 16 residues. The germline V gene encodes CDR1 KGHSH and CDR2 LQKENI. CDR3 nucleotide sequence: TGTGCCAGCTCACCAGATAGGGCGGCCAGCACAGATACGCAGTATTTT. This encodes CASSPDRAASTDTQYF.

The chain carries TRBV2 and TRBJ2-5; D is unclear. V lost 4 bases and J lost 1, with 7 bases in between. The CDR3 has 13 amino acids. Per germline, CDR1 SNHLY and CDR2 FYNNEI. The CDR3 region has the DNA TGTGCCAGCAGTGTTAGGGCCCAAGAGACCCAGTACTTC. This codes for CASSVRAQETQYF.

This clone was counted once. J is TRBJ1-2 and V is TRBV2; 8 bases fit TRBD1. Per the germline V gene, CDR1 is SNHLY and CDR2 is FYNNEI. The CDR3 loop spans 12 amino acids. Trimming cost V 6 bases and J 6 bases; bases outside gene matches: 3. CDR3 DNA: TGTGCCAGCAGCGACAGGGGCAATGGCTACACCTTC. It is translated as CASSDRGNGYTF.

This clone appeared once. This chain connects TRBV6-1 to TRBJ1-5; D perhaps matches TRBD1 (5 bases). V lost 5 bases and J lost 7, with 15 bases in between. This CDR3 comprises 14 residues. CDR1 and CDR2 from the germline V gene are MNHNS and SASEGT. CDR3 nucleotides: TGTGCCAGCAGTATAGGCAGGGCGGTACAGCCCCAGCATTTT. Translation: CASSIGRAVQPQHF.

The chain couples TRBV5-1 to TRBJ2-1; 7 bases map to TRBD2. There are 15 residues in the CDR3. Per germline, CDR1 SGHRS and CDR2 YFSETQ. J lost 7 bases, V lost 0 bases, and 7 bases had no gene match. In nucleotides, the CDR3 is TGCGCCAGCAGCTTGGGCCTAGCGGACGGAAATGAGCAGTTCTTC. Its translation is CASSLGLADGNEQFF.

The V gene is TRBV5-6, the J gene TRBJ1-5; a weak D match, TRBD1 (5 bases). With 4 bases removed from V and 7 bases from J, the gap between germline ends came to 12 bases. Germline V gene lookup returns CDR1 SGHDT and CDR2 YYEEEE. The CDR3 totals 13 residues. The CDR3 loop is CASSGRVGQPQHF. CDR3 nucleotides: TGTGCCAGCAGCGGCAGGGTCGGCCAGCCCCAGCATTTT.

V gene TRBV19 combines with J gene TRBJ2-5, with D possibly being TRBD1 (6 bases). The CDR3 has 15 residues. V lost 3 bases, J lost 2 bases, and 13 bases lay in between. From germline, CDR1 is LNHDA and CDR2 SQIVND (reference sequence). This CDR3 reads CASSIGGQIQETQYF. CDR3 DNA: TGTGCCAGTAGTATTGGGGGACAAATTCAAGAGACCCAGTACTTC.

This clone is a singleton in its sample. The V and J genes are TRBV7-9 and TRBJ1-2; D uncertain. V shed 1 base and J shed 8 bases, with 11 bases lying between them. CDR1 and CDR2 (germline): SEHNR, FQNEAQ (reference sequence). The CDR3 covers 13 residues. The chain's CDR3 is CASSLEIAQGYTF. The CDR3 nucleotides are TGTGCCAGCAGCTTAGAGATAGCCCAAGGCTACACCTTC.

Notes on this clone: Other DNA sequences in this specimen translate into the identical CDR3. The rearrangement joins TRBV7-2 to TRBJ1-5; D uncertain. Per germline, CDR1 SGHTA and CDR2 FQGNSA. V was trimmed by 1 base and J by 0 bases, leaving 7 bases between them. CDR3 length: 15 amino acids. The CDR3 region is CASSLGRNSNQPQHF. As DNA, the CDR3 is TGTGCCAGCAGCTTAGGGAGGAATAGCAATCAGCCCCAGCATTTT.

The chain recombines TRBV18 with TRBJ2-7; D is tentatively TRBD1 or TRBD2 (5 bases each). V lost 3 bases and J 5 bases, leaving 11 bases between the germline ends. Germline lookup yields CDR1 KGHSH and CDR2 LQKENI. CDR3 length equals 13 residues. The DNA of the CDR3 is TGTGCCAGCTCACCTCCGGGGCTGGACGAGCAGTACTTC. Protein: CASSPPGLDEQYF.

The gene calls are TRBV2 and TRBJ1-1; 7 positions match TRBD1. The CDR3 spans 13 residues. The trim removed 5 bases at V and 1 base at J, leaving 1 base unmatched. Per the germline V gene, CDR1 is SNHLY and CDR2 is FYNNEI. CDR3 residues: CASSWTGNTEAFF. CDR3 in DNA: TGTGCCAGCAGTTGGACAGGGAACACTGAAGCTTTCTTT.

Comment on this clone: The sample contains more than one DNA sequence encoding this CDR3. The V gene is TRBV5-1, the J gene TRBJ2-3; 10 nucleotides match TRBD1. Trimming cost V 4 bases and J 5 bases; bases outside gene matches: 4. The CDR3 contains 14 residues. Germline V CDR1 and CDR2: SGHRS, YFSETQ. CDR3 coding DNA: TGCGCCAGCAGCCCCCGGACAGGGGGAGATACGCAGTATTTT. Its protein is CASSPRTGGDTQYF.

The rearrangement links TRBV11-3 to TRBJ2-2, with TRBD2 identical over 12 bases. The trim removed 5 bases at V and 4 bases at J, leaving 8 bases unmatched. The CDR3 extends over 17 amino acids. Per the germline V gene, CDR1 is SGHNT and CDR2 is YENEEA. The CDR3 DNA is TGTGCCAGCAGCCTAACTAGCGGGAGGTTACTCACCGGGGAGCTGTTTTTT. It encodes CASSLTSGRLLTGELFF. Variable domain in full (rest from reference TRBV11-3 and TRBJ2-2): EAGVVQSPRYKIIEKKQPVAFWCNPISGHNTLYWYLQNLGQGPELLIRYENEEAVDDSQLPKDRFSAERLKGVDSTLKIQPAELGDSAVYLCASSLTSGRLLTGELFFGEGSRLTVL.

The J gene is TRBJ2-3, the V gene TRBV7-2; D is perhaps TRBD2 (7 bases). The ends were cut back, 5 bases at V and 2 bases at J, with 20 bases in the middle. The CDR3 consists of 17 residues. Per the germline V gene, CDR1 is SGHTA and CDR2 is FQGNSA. Here the CDR3 DNA reads TGTGCCAGCAGCCCGAGGGGGGGCCTCCCCCCCACAGATACGCAGTATTTT. Translation: CASSPRGGLPPTDTQYF.

V and J are TRBV18 and TRBJ1-1; 8 bases align to TRBD1. The germline V gene encodes CDR1 KGHSH and CDR2 LQKENI. With 4 bases clipped from V and 4 bases from J, the junction kept 8 bases outside the gene matches. This CDR3 has 15 residues. The CDR3 bases are TGTGCCAGCTCACTCAAATCAGGGGGCCGCACTGAAGCTTTCTTT. Its translation is CASSLKSGGRTEAFF.

The chain combines TRBV7-2 with TRBJ1-1; the D is unclear. V lost 2 bases and J 3 bases, leaving 13 bases between the germline ends. The CDR3 is made up of 15 amino acids. Per the germline V gene, CDR1 is SGHTA and CDR2 is FQGNSA. The CDR3 DNA is TGTGCCAGCAGCTTAACTATCGACCGTTACACTGAAGCTTTCTTT. It translates to CASSLTIDRYTEAFF. The whole variable domain, remainder taken from reference TRBV7-2 and TRBJ1-1, is GAGVSQSPSNKVTEKGKDVELRCDPISGHTALYWYRQSLGQGLEFLIYFQGNSAPDKSGLPSDRFSAERTGGSVSTLTIQRTQQEDSAVYLCASSLTIDRYTEAFFGQGTRLTVV.

The chain is built from TRBV28 and TRBJ1-5; D uncertain. Germline CDR1 reads MDHEN; CDR2 reads SYDVKM. The CDR3 is 14 residues long. The V and J ends lost 6 bases and 6 bases respectively, with 15 bases between them. In DNA form, the CDR3 reads TGTGCCAGCAGCTCTACCGGACGGAGTCAGCCCCAGCATTTT. Translation: CASSSTGRSQPQHF.